This entry is about one TCR beta chain. Its antigen is not known. Trimming cost V 7 bases and J 1 base, with 14 bases left between them. The CDR3 is 15 residues long. CDR1 and CDR2 from the germline V gene are MNHNS and SASEGT. The sample comes from a study of shared clonotypes between healthy human individuals. Study-level background: Donors, aged 18 to 49, were two women and three men.

Study-wide results and limits: Even with large depth, rarefaction showed that sorted-subset sequencing was incomplete. Compared with clonotypes that all four donors shared, non-shared clonotypes had lower generation probabilities.

The donors were all Caucasian adults (living in Nashville, Tennessee). Profiling relied on immunoSEQ multiplex PCR, and the TCRdb table lists in-frame clones only, not all of them. The repertoire holds about 2 million clones, with 95% as singletons. The V call is TRBV6-1, the J call TRBJ1-3, with D possibly being TRBD1 (6 bases). The TCR sequence derives from a young man in good health. The source material was naive CD4+ T cells sorted from blood. Noted subset: CD45RA+ positively selected. CDR3 in amino acids: CASIWGLVSGNTIYF. The CDR3 nucleotides read TGTGCCAGCATTTGGGGGCTGGTTTCTGGAAACACCATATATTTT.